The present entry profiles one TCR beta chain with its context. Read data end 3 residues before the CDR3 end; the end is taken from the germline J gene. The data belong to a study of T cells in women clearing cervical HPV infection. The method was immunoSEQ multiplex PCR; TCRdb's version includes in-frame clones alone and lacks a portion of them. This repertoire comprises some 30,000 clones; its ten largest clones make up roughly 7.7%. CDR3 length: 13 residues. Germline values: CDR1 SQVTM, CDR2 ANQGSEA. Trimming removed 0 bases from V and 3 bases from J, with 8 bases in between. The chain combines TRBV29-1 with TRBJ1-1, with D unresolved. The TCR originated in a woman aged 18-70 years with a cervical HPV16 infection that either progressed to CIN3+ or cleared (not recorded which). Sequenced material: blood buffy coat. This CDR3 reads CSVEDSVYTEAFF. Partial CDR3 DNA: TGCAGCGTTGAAGATAGTGTGTACACTGAA.